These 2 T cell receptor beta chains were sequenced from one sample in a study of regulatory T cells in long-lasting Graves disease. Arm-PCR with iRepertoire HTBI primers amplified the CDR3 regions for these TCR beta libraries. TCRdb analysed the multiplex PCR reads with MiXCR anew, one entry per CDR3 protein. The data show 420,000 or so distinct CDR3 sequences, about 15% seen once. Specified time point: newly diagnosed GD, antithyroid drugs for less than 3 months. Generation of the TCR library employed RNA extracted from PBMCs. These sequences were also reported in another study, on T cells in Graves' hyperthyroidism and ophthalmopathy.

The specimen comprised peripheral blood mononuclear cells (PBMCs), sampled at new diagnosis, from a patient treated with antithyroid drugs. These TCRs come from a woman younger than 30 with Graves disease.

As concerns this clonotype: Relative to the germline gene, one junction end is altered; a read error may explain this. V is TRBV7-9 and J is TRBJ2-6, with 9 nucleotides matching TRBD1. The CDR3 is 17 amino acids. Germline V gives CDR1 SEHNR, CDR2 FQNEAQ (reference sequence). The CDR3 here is CASSSGQGVSGAIVLTF. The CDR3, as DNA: TGTGCCAGCAGCTCGGGACAGGGCGTGTCTGGGGCCATCGTCCTGACTTTC.

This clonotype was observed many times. CDR3 loop: CASSSGLAGGYTQYF. The CDR3 DNA sequence: TGTGCCAGCAGCTCAGGACTAGCGGGAGGATATACGCAGTATTTT. The rearrangement joins TRBV11-1 to TRBJ2-3; 14 bases align to TRBD2. Trimming cost V 4 bases and J 7 bases; bases outside gene matches: 4. Germline V gives CDR1 SGHAT, CDR2 FQDESV (reference sequence). The CDR3 spans 15 residues.